The 3 T cell receptor beta chains below were found in one sample sequenced in a study of tissue T cells after allogeneic stem cell transplantation. The data were produced by immunoSEQ multiplex PCR, yet TCRdb's version contains in-frame clones alone and is incomplete. The data show around 7,000 clones, with 50% to 55% seen just once and 12% held by the top ten. The time point denotes: mouse harvest day 7 after allogeneic transplant. Tail vein injection delivered 10^7 T-cell-depleted bone marrow cells and 10^6 splenic CD5+ T cells. What was sequenced was lymph node tissue. These receptors were taken from a female BALB/c mouse given C57BL/6 T cells with graft-versus-host disease after an allogeneic hematopoietic cell transplant.

As regards this clone: Mouse germline and gene names are used. The read ends 1 residue early relative to the CDR3; the germline J gene fills the gap. J is TRBJ2-5 and V is TRBV16; D may be TRBD1 (6 bases). The CDR3 extends over 13 amino acids. Trimming cost V 0 bases and J 5 bases, with 6 bases left between them. CDR1 SGHSA and CDR2 FRNQAP come from the germline V gene. The CDR3 region is CASSLDRGDTQYF. The DNA read from the CDR3 is TGTGCAAGCAGCTTAGACAGGGGAGACACCCAGTAC.

Points on this clone: The gene symbols are mouse symbols. The sequenced CDR3 bases are TGTGCCAGCAGTCAGGGGGCGCCTGGAAATACGCTCTAT. Translation gives CASSQGAPGNTLY. The full CDR3 is CASSQGAPGNTLYF. The rearrangement joins TRBV26 to TRBJ1-3; 7 nucleotides align to TRBD1. The CDR3 is cut off 1 residue early in the read; its end comes from the germline J gene. The CDR3 runs to 14 residues. The J segment lost 2 bases and the V segment lost 4 bases, leaving 2 bases of the junction unmatched. Germline V gene lookup returns CDR1 KGHPV and CDR2 FQNQEV (reference sequence).

This clone was seen a few times. Genes here carry mouse names. CDR3 bases read: TGTGCCAGCAGCCCCGACAGGGACACAGAAGTCTTC. Residues: CASSPDRDTEVF. The full CDR3 protein reads CASSPDRDTEVFF. The chain carries TRBV13-3 and TRBJ1-1, with 7 bases lining up with TRBD1. The read comes to an end 1 residue before the CDR3 does, leaving the germline J gene to fill in the end. The length of the CDR3 is 13 residues. CDR1 NNHDY and CDR2 SYVADS come from the germline V gene. V shed 5 bases and J 3 bases; nucleotides not matched to a gene: 4.